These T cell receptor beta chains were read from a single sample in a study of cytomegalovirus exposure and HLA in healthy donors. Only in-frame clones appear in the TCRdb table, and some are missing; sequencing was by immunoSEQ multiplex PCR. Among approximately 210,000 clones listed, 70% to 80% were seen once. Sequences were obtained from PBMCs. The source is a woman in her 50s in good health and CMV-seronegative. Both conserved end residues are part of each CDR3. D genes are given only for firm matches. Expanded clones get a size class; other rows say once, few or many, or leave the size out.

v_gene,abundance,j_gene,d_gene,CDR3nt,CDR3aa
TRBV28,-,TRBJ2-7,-,TGTGCCAGCCTCGGGTCCTTCTCCTACGAGCAGTACTTC,CASLGSFSYEQYF
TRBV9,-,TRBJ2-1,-,TGTGCCAGCAGCGGTATGGGACACTTCAGCCATGAGCAGTTCTTC,CASSGMGHFSHEQFF
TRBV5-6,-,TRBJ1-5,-,TGTGCCAGCAGCTCGGGGGGGACAAGCAATCAGCCCCAGCATTTT,CASSSGGTSNQPQHF
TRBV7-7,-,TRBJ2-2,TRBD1,TGTGCTAGCAGTTTAGGGACAGGGGGGAACACCGGGGAGCTGTTTTTT,CASSLGTGGNTGELFF
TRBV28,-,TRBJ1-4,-,TGTGCCAGCATGGGGTTAGGGGCACCGTCCCATGAAAAACTGTTTTTT,CASMGLGAPSHEKLFF
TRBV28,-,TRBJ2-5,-,TGTGCCAGCGGGGCCGGTCGGCAAGAGACCCAGTACTTC,CASGAGRQETQYF
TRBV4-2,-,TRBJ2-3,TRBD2,TGTGCCAGCAGCCCAGGACCTAGCGGAGATACGCAGTATTTT,CASSPGPSGDTQYF
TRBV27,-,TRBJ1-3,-,TGTGCCAGCAGTGTTTACGGGGGTGGGAACACCATATATTTT,CASSVYGGGNTIYF
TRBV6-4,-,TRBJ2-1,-,TGTGCCAGCAGTGGTGGGAGTGGGTCCTACAATGAGCAGTTCTTC,CASSGGSGSYNEQFF
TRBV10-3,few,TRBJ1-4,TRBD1,TGTGCCATCAGTGAAAGGGGGCGGAATGAAAAACTGTTTTTT,CAISERGRNEKLFF
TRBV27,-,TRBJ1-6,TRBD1,TGTGCCAGCAGTGCGACCCGGGACAGGGGTTCACCCCTCCACTTT,CASSATRDRGSPLHF
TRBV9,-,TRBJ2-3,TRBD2,TGTGCCAGCAGCCCCTCCAAACTAGCGGGAGGGCGAGATACGCAGTATTTT,CASSPSKLAGGRDTQYF
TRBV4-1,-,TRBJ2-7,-,TGCGCCAGCAGCCGGGGGGTTACCTACGAGCAGTACTTC,CASSRGVTYEQYF
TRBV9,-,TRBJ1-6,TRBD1,TGTGCCAGCAGAACCGGGACAGGGGGTAATTCACCCCTCCACTTT,CASRTGTGGNSPLHF
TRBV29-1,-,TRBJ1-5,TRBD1,TGCAGCTACAGTCAGGGGGCGCCCGATCAGCCCCAGCATTTT,CSYSQGAPDQPQHF
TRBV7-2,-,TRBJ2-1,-,TGTGCCAGCAGCTTACGGGTAATGGTCTACAATGAGCAGTTCTTC,CASSLRVMVYNEQFF
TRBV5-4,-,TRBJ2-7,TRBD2,TGTGCCAGCAGCTTGCGTGTTAGCGGGCCCACCTCCTACGAGCAGTACTTC,CASSLRVSGPTSYEQYF
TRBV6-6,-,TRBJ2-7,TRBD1,TGTGCCAGCAGCCCCGGGACAGTCTACGAGCAGTACTTC,CASSPGTVYEQYF
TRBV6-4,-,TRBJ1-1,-,TGTGCCAGCAGACTTCTGACAAGGATTTGGAACACTGAAGCTTTCTTT,CASRLLTRIWNTEAFF
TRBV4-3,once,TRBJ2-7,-,TGCGCCAGCAGCCAAGAACGGGCCTACGAGCAGTACTTC,CASSQERAYEQYF
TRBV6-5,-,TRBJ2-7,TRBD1,TGTGCCAGCAGGACAGGGGTGAACTACGAGCAGTACTTC,CASRTGVNYEQYF
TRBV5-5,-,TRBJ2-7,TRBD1,TGTGCCAGCAGCGTGGACAGGGGTGTTACCTACGAGCAGTACTTC,CASSVDRGVTYEQYF
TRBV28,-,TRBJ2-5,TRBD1,TGTGCCAGCAGGTCCACCGGGACAGGGTCCGAAGAGCAGTACTTC,CASRSTGTGSEEQYF
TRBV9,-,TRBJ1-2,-,TGTGCCAGCAGCGTAGGGGGGGGCCTGCAGGGTGGCTACACCTTC,CASSVGGGLQGGYTF
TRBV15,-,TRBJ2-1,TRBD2,TGTGCCACCAGCAGCGAGGGAGGGCCGAGAGGTGAGCAGTTCTTC,CATSSEGGPRGEQFF
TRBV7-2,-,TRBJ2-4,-,TGTGCCAGCAGCTTAGCGGGAGTTCCCAAAAACATTCAGTACTTC,CASSLAGVPKNIQYF
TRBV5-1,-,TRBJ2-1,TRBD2,TGCGCCAGCAGACAAGGACTAGCGGACTACAATGAGCAGTTCTTC,CASRQGLADYNEQFF
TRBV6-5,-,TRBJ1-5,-,TGTGCCAGCAGTTACTCGAGTTCCCCGCCCCAGCATTTT,CASSYSSSPPQHF
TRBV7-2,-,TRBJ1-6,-,TGTGCCAGCAACCCGAGGCGGCCGGGATCACCCCTCCACTTT,CASNPRRPGSPLHF
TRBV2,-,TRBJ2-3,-,TGTGCCAGCAGTGAAGGGACTTATACAGATACGCAGTATTTT,CASSEGTYTDTQYF
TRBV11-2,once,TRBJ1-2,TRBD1,TGTGCCAGCAGCTTGACAGGGGGGGACTATGGCTACACCTTC,CASSLTGGDYGYTF
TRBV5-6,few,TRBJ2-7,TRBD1,TGTGCCAGCAGCTCCCGGGACAGGTTCTACGAGCAGTACTTC,CASSSRDRFYEQYF
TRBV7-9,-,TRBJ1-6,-,TGTGCCAGCGGGGAGGGGCTGGGCGGTTCACCCCTCCACTTT,CASGEGLGGSPLHF
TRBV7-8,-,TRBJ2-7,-,TGTGCCAGCAGCTTAGAGGGACTGTTTTCCTACGAGCAGTACTTC,CASSLEGLFSYEQYF
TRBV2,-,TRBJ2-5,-,TGTGCCAGCAAGCCCTTGCGGGGGCCGTCCCAAGAGACCCAGTACTTC,CASKPLRGPSQETQYF
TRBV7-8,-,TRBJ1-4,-,TGTGCCAGCAGCGCAGTTAATACGGGGGGGAAACTGTTTTTT,CASSAVNTGGKLFF
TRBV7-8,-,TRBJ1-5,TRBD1,TGTGCCAGCAGCTTAAGGGACAGGGGAAGCAATCAGCCCCAGCATTTT,CASSLRDRGSNQPQHF
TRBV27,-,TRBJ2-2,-,TGTGCCAGCAGGATCGGAGGGGCTCCCTTAACGAACACCGGGGAGCTGTTTTTT,CASRIGGAPLTNTGELFF
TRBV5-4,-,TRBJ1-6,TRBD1,TGTGCCAGCAGCTTGGGACAGGGTGGTGGTAATTCACCCCTCCACTTT,CASSLGQGGGNSPLHF
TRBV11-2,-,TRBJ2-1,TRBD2,TGTGCCAGCAGCTTATCGAGCGGGAGGGCCAATGAGCAGTTCTTC,CASSLSSGRANEQFF
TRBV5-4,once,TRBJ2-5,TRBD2,TGTGCCAGCAGCTTACCCGGGGGGGGCGAGGCCCAGTACTTC,CASSLPGGGEAQYF
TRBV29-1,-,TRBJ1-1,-,TGCAGCGTTGATAAGGGGATGAACACTGAAGCTTTCTTT,CSVDKGMNTEAFF